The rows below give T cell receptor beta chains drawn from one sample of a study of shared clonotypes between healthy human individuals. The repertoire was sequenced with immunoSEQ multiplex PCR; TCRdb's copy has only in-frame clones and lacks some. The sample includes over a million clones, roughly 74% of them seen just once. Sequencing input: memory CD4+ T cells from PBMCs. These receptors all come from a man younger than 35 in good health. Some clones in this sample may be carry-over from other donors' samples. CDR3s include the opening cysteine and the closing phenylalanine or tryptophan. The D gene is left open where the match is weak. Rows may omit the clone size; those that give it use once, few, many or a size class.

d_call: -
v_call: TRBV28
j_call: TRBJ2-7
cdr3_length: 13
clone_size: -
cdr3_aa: CASSLGQGYEQYF
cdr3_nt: TGTGCCAGCAGTTTAGGGCAGGGGTACGAGCAGTACTTC

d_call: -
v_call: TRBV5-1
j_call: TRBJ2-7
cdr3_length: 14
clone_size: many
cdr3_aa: CASSLVGADYEQYF
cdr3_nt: TGCGCCAGCAGCTTGGTGGGGGCTGATTACGAGCAGTACTTC

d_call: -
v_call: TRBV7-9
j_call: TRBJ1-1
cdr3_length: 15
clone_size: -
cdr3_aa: CASSLQAGNNRKAFF
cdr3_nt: TGTGCCAGCAGCTTACAAGCCGGAAATAATCGAAAAGCTTTCTTT

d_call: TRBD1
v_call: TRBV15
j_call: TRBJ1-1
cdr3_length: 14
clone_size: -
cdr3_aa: CATLMDRVNTEAFF
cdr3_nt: TGTGCCACCCTCATGGACAGGGTGAACACTGAAGCTTTCTTT

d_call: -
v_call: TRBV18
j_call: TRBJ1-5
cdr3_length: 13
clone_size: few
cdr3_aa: CASSPQGNQPQHF
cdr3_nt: TGTGCCAGCTCACCACAGGGGAACCAGCCCCAGCATTTT

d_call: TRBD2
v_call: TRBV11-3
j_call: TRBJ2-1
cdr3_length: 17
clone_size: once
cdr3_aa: CASSLDRRREFYNEQFF
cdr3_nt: TGTGCCAGCAGCTTAGATCGACGGCGGGAGTTCTACAATGAGCAGTTCTTC

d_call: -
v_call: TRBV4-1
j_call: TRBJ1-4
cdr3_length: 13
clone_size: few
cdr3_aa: CASSRSPVEKLFF
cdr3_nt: TGCGCCAGCAGCCGCAGTCCTGTTGAAAAACTGTTTTTT

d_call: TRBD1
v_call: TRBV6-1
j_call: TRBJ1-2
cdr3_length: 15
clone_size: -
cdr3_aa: CASKRETGTGYGYTF
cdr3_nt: TGTGCCAGCAAAAGAGAGACGGGGACAGGCTATGGCTACACCTTC

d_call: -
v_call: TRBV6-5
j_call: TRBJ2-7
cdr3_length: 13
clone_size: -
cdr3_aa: CASSYTGFHEQYF
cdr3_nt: TGTGCCAGCAGTTACACAGGGTTCCACGAGCAGTACTTC

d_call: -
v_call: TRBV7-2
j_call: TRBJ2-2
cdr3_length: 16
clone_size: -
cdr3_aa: CASSLGIAQGPGELFF
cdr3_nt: TGTGCCAGCAGCCTTGGAATCGCACAGGGCCCCGGGGAGCTGTTTTTT

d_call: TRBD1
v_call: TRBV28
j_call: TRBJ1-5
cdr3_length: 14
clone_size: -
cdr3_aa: CASSGRQGTQPQHF
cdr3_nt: TGTGCCAGCAGTGGCCGACAGGGAACTCAGCCCCAGCATTTT

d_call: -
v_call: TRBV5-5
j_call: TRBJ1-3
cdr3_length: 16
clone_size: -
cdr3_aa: CASSLGQPRSGNTIYF
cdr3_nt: TGTGCCAGCAGCTTGGGACAACCTCGCTCTGGAAACACCATATATTTT

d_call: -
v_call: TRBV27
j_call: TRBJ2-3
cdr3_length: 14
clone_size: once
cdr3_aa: CASSLQDRGDTQYF
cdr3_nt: TGTGCCAGCAGTCTTCAGGACCGGGGAGATACGCAGTATTTT

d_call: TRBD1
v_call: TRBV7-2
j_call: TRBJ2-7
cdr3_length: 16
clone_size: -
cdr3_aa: CASSLVGTGVFHEQYF
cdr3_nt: TGTGCCAGCAGCTTAGTGGGGACAGGGGTTTTCCACGAGCAGTACTTC

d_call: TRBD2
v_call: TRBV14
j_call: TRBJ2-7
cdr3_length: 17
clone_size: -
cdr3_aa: CASSQGSPSGSSYEQYF
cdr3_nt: TGTGCCAGCAGCCAAGGGAGTCCTAGCGGGAGCTCCTACGAGCAGTACTTC

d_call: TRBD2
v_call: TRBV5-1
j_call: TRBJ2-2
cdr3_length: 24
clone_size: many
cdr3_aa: CASSLGGREGITGTSGRRTGELFF
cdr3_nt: TGCGCCAGCAGCTTGGGTGGCAGGGAGGGGATCACCGGGACTAGCGGGAGAAGAACCGGGGAGCTGTTTTTT

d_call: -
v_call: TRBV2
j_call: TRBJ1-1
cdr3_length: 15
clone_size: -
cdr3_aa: CASSARAQHGTEAFF
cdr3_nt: TGTGCCAGCAGTGCCAGGGCCCAACACGGGACTGAAGCTTTCTTT

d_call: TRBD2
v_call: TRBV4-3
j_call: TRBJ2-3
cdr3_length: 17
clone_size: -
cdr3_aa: CASSQGLAGGLTDTQYF
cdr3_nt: TGCGCCAGCAGCCAGGGGCTAGCGGGAGGGCTCACAGATACGCAGTATTTT

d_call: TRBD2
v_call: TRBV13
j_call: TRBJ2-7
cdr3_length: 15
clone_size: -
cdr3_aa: CASSSGLSASYEQYF
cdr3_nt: TGTGCCAGCAGCTCGGGACTATCAGCCTCCTACGAGCAGTACTTC

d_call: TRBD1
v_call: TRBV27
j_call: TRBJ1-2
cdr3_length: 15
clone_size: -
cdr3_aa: CASSLSLYRGWGYTF
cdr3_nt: TGTGCCAGCAGTTTAAGCTTATACAGGGGCTGGGGCTACACCTTC

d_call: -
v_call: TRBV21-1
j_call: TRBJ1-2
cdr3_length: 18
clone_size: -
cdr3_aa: CASDDVLWDPIGLYGYTF
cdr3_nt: TGTGCCAGCGACGACGTTTTGTGGGACCCCATCGGATTATATGGCTACACCTTC

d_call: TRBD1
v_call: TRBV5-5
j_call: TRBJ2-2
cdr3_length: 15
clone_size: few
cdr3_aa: CASSPRTGRTGELFF
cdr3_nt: TGTGCCAGCAGCCCGCGGACAGGGCGTACCGGGGAGCTGTTTTTT

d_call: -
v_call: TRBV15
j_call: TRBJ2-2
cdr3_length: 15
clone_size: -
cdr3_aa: CATSSPPRDTGELFF
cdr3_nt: TGTGCCACCAGCAGCCCCCCGCGGGACACCGGGGAGCTGTTTTTT

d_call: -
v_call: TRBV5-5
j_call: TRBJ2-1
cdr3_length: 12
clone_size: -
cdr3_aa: CASSLGAGEQFF
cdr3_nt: TGTGCCAGCAGCTTGGGCGCGGGCGAGCAGTTCTTC

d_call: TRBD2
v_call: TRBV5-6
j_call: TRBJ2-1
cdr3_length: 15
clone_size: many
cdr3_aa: CASSRAGRSYNEQFF
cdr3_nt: TGTGCCAGCAGCCGAGCGGGACGTTCCTACAATGAGCAGTTCTTC

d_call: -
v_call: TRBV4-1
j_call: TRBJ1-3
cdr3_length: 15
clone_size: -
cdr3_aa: CASSQSGYSGNTIYF
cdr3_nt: TGCGCCAGCAGCCAGAGTGGTTACTCTGGAAACACCATATATTTT